This TCR beta chain derives from a study of blood T cells in healthy people across ages. With regard to this clonotype: The target antigen is unknown.

Germline V CDR1 and CDR2: SGHTA, FQGTGA. Trimming removed 0 bases from V and 4 bases from J, with 12 bases in between. The CDR3 is made up of 15 amino acids. Findings and caveats of the study: Diversity figures derived from one million T cells were judged to underestimate the true value.

Using a J-beta primer mix together with a sample-barcoded 5' primer, a second PCR was run for about 7 to 12 cycles. Each of the cDNA molecules was tagged by a template-switch adaptor with 12 random nucleotides. TCRdb used MiXCR to reprocess the 5' RACE reads, holding one entry per CDR3 protein. Counted here are around 1.5 million distinct CDR3 sequences, about 35% occurring once; the ten biggest clones make up 11%. Extracted total RNA amounted to at least 5 micrograms for each sample. The sequenced sample consisted of blood. The V gene is TRBV7-3, the J gene TRBJ1-2, with D unclear. This TCR was recovered from a woman in her 30s in good health. The CDR3 DNA is TGTGCCAGCAGCTTAACGGCAGACGGTCCCTATGGCTACACCTTC. This encodes CASSLTADGPYGYTF.